This T cell receptor beta chain appears in the sequencing data of a study of cytomegalovirus exposure and HLA in healthy donors (dated by TCRdb to 2016 to 2017). For the study in its entirety: According to a later analysis, the roughly 120 validation repertoires were produced on the same platform as the 680 or so repertoires of the first cohort. The study aimed to test whether signatures of past pathogen exposure could be identified by cataloging public T cell receptors. Along with the approximately 600-subject first cohort, a separate validation cohort of approximately 110 different subjects was used. The study combined high-throughput TCR immunosequencing, statistical association of individual TCRs with disease status, and machine learning to predict cytomegalovirus infection status. What the work shows at the level of the full study, not this receptor alone: The validation cohort had no HLA typing available for a later analysis, so co-occurrence within that cohort was assessed over all 120 or so repertoires. The authors suggested that the approach could potentially be extended to other disease states and immunological phenotypes. In a later analysis, TCRs clustered in the first cohort were found to also tend to co-occur in the approximately 110 validation repertoires, with about 94% of cluster scores above 0. The study gave a list of some 150 TCR beta chains associated with cytomegalovirus. In vitro tests confirmed that three of the cytomegalovirus-associated TCR beta chains recognize cytomegalovirus antigens. Across donors, most TCR sequences were observed very rarely, whereas some public TCRs were present in many individuals. Cytomegalovirus status was reported to be diagnosed by the classifier with high specificity and sensitivity in both the original and validation cohorts.

The donors belonged to the validation cohort of approximately 130 subjects, which was separate from the approximately 700-subject first cohort. Trimming removed 2 bases from V and 4 bases from J; the gene matches leave 26 bases unexplained. CDR1 and CDR2 are read off the germline V gene (reference sequence) as MNHEY and SMNVEV. Taken from cysteine to phenylalanine, the CDR3 has 23 residues. The CDR3 DNA has 69 bases and is translated from base 1. The library was made by the immunoSEQ multiplex PCR assay. The study's own analysis went as follows. A statistical classification framework was built to diagnose cytomegalovirus status from the catalog of TCR beta chain sequences. The table was pulled from immuneACCESS by TCRdb, which kept in-frame rearrangements only. Such tables lose some clones; where checked, under half of the loss comes from unresolved V genes, and the rest has no known cause. The D gene and trimming were derived from the DNA, and the V and J assignments and clone size from that table. The sample data list about 360,000 clones, and about nine tenths of these were observed just once. The ten top clones hold approximately 0.8% of the sample.

Concerning this clone itself: Its antigen remains undetermined. Nothing much larger sits one base from this clone, and base qualities are not available.

The sequence derives from a woman in her late teens or twenties in good health and CMV-seronegative. The sequenced sample was PBMCs. The V gene is TRBV27 and the J gene is TRBJ2-1; 10 junctional bases match TRBD1. The DNA sequence follows: TGTGCCAGCAGTTTAGCGACCCGGGCACCAAGGGACAGGGGAAACCCTCTATACAATGAGCAGTTCTTC. The translation is CASSLATRAPRDRGNPLYNEQFF.